What follows are 13 T cell receptor beta chains derived from one specimen sequenced in a study of identifying expanded T cells in peripheral blood. The table came from immunoSEQ multiplex PCR; TCRdb's copy has only in-frame clones and leaves some out. The data contain approximately 85,000 clones, 70% to 90% of them singletons. Sequenced sample: blood. The receptor source for this set is a person aged 18 to 75 in good health.

This chain joins TRBV28 and TRBJ1-5; 7 bases fit TRBD1. Germline V gives CDR1 MDHEN, CDR2 SYDVKM. The J segment lost 6 bases and the V segment lost 7 bases, leaving 15 bases of the junction unmatched. This CDR3 region has 16 residues. For the CDR3, the DNA is TGTGCCAGCACGGTACGTACAGGGGCTGGGAGTCAGCCCCAGCATTTT. It yields the protein CASTVRTGAGSQPQHF.

The V call is TRBV29-1, the J call TRBJ2-5; 7 positions agree with TRBD1. Germline lookup yields CDR1 SQVTM and CDR2 ANQGSEA. The CDR3 is 12 residues long. The J segment lost 5 bases and the V segment lost 7 bases, leaving 7 bases of the junction unmatched. The CDR3 coding sequence is TGCAGCGGTTACAGGGGTGGGGAGACCCAGTACTTC. This gives the protein CSGYRGGETQYF.

This clone was counted a single time. This chain uses TRBV19 with TRBJ1-4; D not resolved. The CDR3 loop spans 14 amino acids. CDR1 and CDR2 from the germline V gene are LNHDA and SQIVND (reference sequence). With 3 bases removed from V and 8 bases from J, the gap between germline ends came to 13 bases. The CDR3 sequence is CASSINFNREKLFF. The CDR3 DNA follows: TGTGCCAGTAGTATTAACTTCAACAGAGAAAAACTGTTTTTT.

This clone was seen just once. The rearrangement joins TRBV15 to TRBJ2-1; no definite D call. This CDR3 has 18 residues. V lost 6 bases to trimming and J lost 7 bases, with 28 bases between them. The germline CDR1 and CDR2 sequences are LNHNV and YYDKDF (reference sequence). CDR3 protein: CATSTNVPSGKSANEQFF. The DNA for the CDR3 is TGTGCCACCAGTACGAATGTACCCTCGGGTAAATCGGCGAATGAGCAGTTCTTC.

J is TRBJ2-5 and V is TRBV30; D is ambiguous. V was clipped by 0 bases and J by 3 bases, with 5 bases between them. Germline V lookup: CDR1 GTSNPN, CDR2 SVGIG (reference sequence). The CDR3 totals 12 residues. CDR3 loop: CAWSVSEETQYF. CDR3 coding DNA: TGTGCCTGGAGTGTGTCCGAAGAGACCCAGTACTTC.

The V call is TRBV7-8, the J call TRBJ1-2; TRBD1 matches at 7 bases. This CDR3 spans 15 amino acids. V dropped 3 bases and J dropped 5; count of bases not matched to a gene: 9. CDR1 is SGHVS and CDR2 is FQNEAQ in the germline V gene. The CDR3 DNA reads as TGTGCCAGCAGCTTCACCGGGACAGCGATTTATGGCTACACCTTC. This codes for CASSFTGTAIYGYTF.

The chain recombines TRBV29-1 with TRBJ2-1, with 7 positions matching TRBD1. V shed 4 bases, J shed 9 bases, and the junction held 6 bases outside the gene matches. Per germline, CDR1 SQVTM and CDR2 ANQGSEA. The length of the CDR3 is 12 residues. The CDR3 coding sequence is TGCAGCGTTGGACAGGGTGGGCTTGAGCAGTTCTTC. Translation gives CSVGQGGLEQFF.

The V and J genes are TRBV18 and TRBJ1-6, with 7 nucleotides matching TRBD1. The CDR3 covers 14 residues. Unmatched junction bases numbered 9, after V lost 3 bases and J lost 13 bases. Per the germline V gene, CDR1 is KGHSH and CDR2 is LQKENI. This CDR3 is CASSPTGRDGPLHF. In nucleotides, the CDR3 is TGTGCCAGCTCACCGACAGGGCGCGATGGGCCCCTCCACTTT. The whole variable domain, remainder taken from reference TRBV18 and TRBJ1-6, is NAGVMQNPRHLVRRRGQEARLRCSPMKGHSHVYWYRQLPEEGLKFMVYLQKENIIDESGMPKERFSAEFPKEGPSILRIQQVVRGDSAAYFCASSPTGRDGPLHFGNGTRLTVT.

The gene calls are TRBV19 and TRBJ1-3, with D possibly being TRBD1 (5 bases). Trimming shortened V by 6 bases and J by 0 bases, and 15 bases separated the two germline ends. This CDR3 is built from 16 residues. Germline CDR1 is LNHDA and CDR2 is SQIVND (reference sequence). CDR3 DNA sequence: TGTGCCAGTAGCTACAGGCAGCCCAGCTCTGGAAACACCATATATTTT. This gives the protein CASSYRQPSSGNTIYF.

The chain recombines TRBV5-1 with TRBJ1-1; a weak D match, TRBD1 (5 bases). CDR1 is SGHRS and CDR2 is YFSETQ in the germline V gene. Trimming took 0 bases from V and 11 from J, leaving 11 bases between them. This CDR3 comprises 12 residues. CDR3 nucleotides: TGCGCCAGCAGCTTGGCGGGGGGTAAGGCTTTCTTT. It codes for CASSLAGGKAFF.

The V and J genes are TRBV2 and TRBJ2-7; D tentatively reads TRBD1 or TRBD2 (5 bases each). This CDR3 region has 14 residues. Germline CDR1 and CDR2: SNHLY and FYNNEI. V dropped 2 bases and J dropped 5 bases, with 13 bases sitting between them. The CDR3 DNA sequence: TGTGCCAGCAGTGAAACGGCAGGGCGGGACGAGCAGTACTTC. Protein product: CASSETAGRDEQYF.

The J gene is TRBJ1-5, the V gene TRBV10-3, with D hard to call. Trimming took off 6 bases at V and 5 bases at J, with 11 bases between the two ends. There are 13 residues in the CDR3. Germline V gene lookup returns CDR1 ENHRY and CDR2 SYGVKD. The CDR3 here is CAIRNQADQPQHF. Written as DNA, the CDR3 is TGTGCCATCAGGAATCAAGCGGATCAGCCCCAGCATTTT.

This chain connects TRBV19 to TRBJ1-2; D possibly corresponds to TRBD1 (6 bases). There are 12 residues in the CDR3. The germline CDR1 and CDR2 sequences are LNHDA and SQIVND (reference sequence). Trimming left V 7 bases short and J 8 bases short, with 14 bases between. CDR3 DNA sequence: TGTGCCAGTATCCACAGGGACGGGGGCTACACCTTC. Encoded protein: CASIHRDGGYTF. Using reference TRBV19 and TRBJ1-2 for the parts outside the CDR3, the full variable domain is DGGITQSPKYLFRKEGQNVTLSCEQNLNHDAMYWYRQDPGQGLRLIYYSQIVNDFQKGDIAEGYSVSREKKESFPLTVTSAQKNPTAFYLCASIHRDGGYTFGSGTRLTVV.